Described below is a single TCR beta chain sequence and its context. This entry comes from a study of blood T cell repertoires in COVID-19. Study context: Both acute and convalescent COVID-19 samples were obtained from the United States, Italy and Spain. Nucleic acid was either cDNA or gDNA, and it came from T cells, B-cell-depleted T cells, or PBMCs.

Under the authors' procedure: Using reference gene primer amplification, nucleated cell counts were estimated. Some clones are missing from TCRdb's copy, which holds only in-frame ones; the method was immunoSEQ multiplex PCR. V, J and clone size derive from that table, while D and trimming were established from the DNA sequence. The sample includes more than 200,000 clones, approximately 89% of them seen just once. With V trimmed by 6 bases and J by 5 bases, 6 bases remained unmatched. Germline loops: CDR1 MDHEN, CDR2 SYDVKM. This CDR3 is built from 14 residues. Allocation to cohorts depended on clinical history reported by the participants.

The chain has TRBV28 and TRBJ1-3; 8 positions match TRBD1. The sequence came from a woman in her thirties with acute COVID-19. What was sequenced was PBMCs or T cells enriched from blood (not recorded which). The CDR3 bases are TGTGCCAGCAGACTAGACAGGGGCAGAAACACCATATATTTT. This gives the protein CASRLDRGRNTIYF.